This section outlines one TCR beta chain sequence together with its context. The antigen is not known. This entry is derived from a study of beta chain features in type 1 diabetes. Study-wide findings and caveats: Moderate but significant shortening of TCRB CDR3s was recorded in all four CD4+ subsets from Type 1 diabetes patients. PCR might favor shorter templates, but any such skew would affect patients and controls equally.

Reverse transcription of all isolated RNA meant that expressed TCRB transcripts were sequenced. The protocol was immunoSEQ multiplex PCR, while the TCRdb copy is restricted to in-frame clones and leaves out a portion. Of 310,000 or so clones detected, 7.5% to 9% appear once; the ten largest clones hold around 0.44%. The sequence was collected from a woman aged 18-29 years in good health. Source material: central memory CD4+ T cells from blood.

CDR3 nucleotide sequence: TGTGCCAGCAGCTTAGGGCAGGGAATGTACGAGCAGTACTTC. Its translation is CASSLGQGMYEQYF. V usage is TRBV7-2 and J usage is TRBJ2-7, with D tentatively TRBD1 (5 bases). The CDR3 has 14 amino acids. V lost 1 base to trimming and J lost 4 bases, with 11 bases between them. Germline CDR1 and CDR2: SGHTA and FQGNSA.